A single sample gave rise to the 28 T cell receptor beta chains below, sequenced in a study of CDR3 diversity in severe acne. TCRdb re-called the PCR reads through MiXCR, storing one row per CDR3 protein. The data hold approximately 77,000 distinct CDR3 sequences, with approximately 49% observed a single time. The sequenced sample consisted of blood. These receptors were taken from a male donor with severe acne vulgaris.

The rearrangement uses TRBV7-8 and TRBJ2-7; D is perhaps TRBD1 (5 bases). The V gene lost 4 bases and the J gene lost 1 base, with 11 bases spanning the gap. The CDR3 is 14 residues long. Germline V gene lookup returns CDR1 SGHVS and CDR2 FQNEAQ. The DNA for the CDR3 is TGTGCCAGCAGCTCTTCACAGGAGTCCTACGAGCAGTACTTC. It translates to CASSSSQESYEQYF. Complete variable domain (other parts from reference TRBV7-8 and TRBJ2-7): GAGVSQSPRYKVAKRGQDVALRCDPISGHVSLFWYQQALGQGPEFLTYFQNEAQLDKSGLPSDRFFAERPEGSVSTLKIQRTQQEDSAVYLCASSSSQESYEQYFGPGTRLTVT.

The rearrangement links TRBV24-1 to TRBJ1-5, with D unclear. This CDR3 has 14 amino acids. Germline V gene data show CDR1 as KGHDR and CDR2 as SFDVKD. Trimming stripped 3 bases from V and 5 bases from J, with 10 bases between. The CDR3 sequence is CATSDRGEDQPQHF. DNA of the CDR3: TGTGCCACCAGTGATCGGGGAGAGGATCAGCCCCAGCATTTT.

As for this clonotype: A much larger clone differs by one base, so this may be a read error. The genes are TRBV7-9 and TRBJ2-1, with 8 bases aligning to TRBD2. Germline values: CDR1 SEHNR, CDR2 FQNEAQ (reference sequence). There are 14 residues in the CDR3. The trim removed 10 bases at V and 7 bases at J, leaving 12 bases unmatched. The chain's CDR3 is CATTTAGGQNEQFF. The CDR3 bases are TGTGCCACCACGACGGCGGGAGGCCAGAATGAGCAGTTCTTC.

This clonotype was recorded a few times. V is TRBV4-1 and J is TRBJ2-6; D perhaps matches TRBD1 (5 bases). Germline loops: CDR1 MGHRA, CDR2 YSYEKL. The CDR3 totals 16 residues. Trimming shortened V by 4 bases and J by 0 bases, and 10 bases separated the two germline ends. For the CDR3, the DNA is TGCGCCAGCAGCCGACAGTGGACCTCTGGGGCCAACGTCCTGACTTTC. This codes for CASSRQWTSGANVLTF.

This clonotype was found many times. The genes are TRBV7-3 and TRBJ2-5, with 11 bases aligning to TRBD2. V gave up 8 bases and J gave up 1 base; unmatched junction bases: 6. This CDR3 contains 15 residues. CDR1 and CDR2 (germline): SGHTA, FQGTGA. The CDR3 protein is CASSKGLAAQETQYF. CDR3 sequence (DNA): TGTGCCAGCTCGAAGGGACTAGCGGCCCAAGAGACCCAGTACTTC.

The chain links TRBV6-5 to TRBJ1-4; D not certain. The CDR3 totals 13 residues. CDR1 MNHEY and CDR2 SVGAGI come from the germline V gene. Trimming removed 6 bases from V and 0 bases from J, with 5 bases in between. This CDR3 is CASSHPTNEKLFF. CDR3 nucleotides: TGTGCCAGCAGCCATCCAACTAATGAAAAACTGTTTTTT.

This chain connects TRBV4-1 to TRBJ2-3; D may be TRBD2 (6 bases). The CDR3 covers 14 residues. Trimming cost V 1 base and J 1 base, with 6 bases left between them. CDR1 is MGHRA and CDR2 is YSYEKL in the germline V gene. The CDR3 DNA sequence: TGCGCCAGCAGCCAAGCGGGGGGCACAGATACGCAGTATTTT. This translates into CASSQAGGTDTQYF.

J is TRBJ2-5 and V is TRBV10-3; D uncertain. CDR1 ENHRY and CDR2 SYGVKD come from the germline V gene. CDR3 length equals 14 residues. Trimming shortened V by 10 bases and J by 5 bases, and 20 bases separated the two germline ends. The CDR3 spells CASRPIKSLETQYF. For the CDR3, the DNA is TGTGCCAGCAGACCAATAAAAAGTTTGGAGACCCAGTACTTC.

The chain has TRBV20-1 and TRBJ2-1, with TRBD2 matching over 9 bases. CDR3 length: 15 amino acids. Trimming removed 6 bases from V and 8 bases from J; junction bases left unmatched: 14. The germline CDR1 and CDR2 sequences are DFQATT and SNEGSKA (reference sequence). CDR3 amino acids: CSARSRGREVDEQFF. The DNA of the CDR3 is TGCAGTGCCCGCTCGCGCGGGAGGGAGGTAGATGAGCAGTTCTTC.

This clonotype has a count of ten or more. The J gene is TRBJ2-1, the V gene TRBV13, with 10 bases fitting TRBD1. Germline-derived CDR1 and CDR2 are PRHDT and FYEKMQ (reference sequence). Trimming removed 5 bases from V and 8 bases from J; junction bases left unmatched: 6. There are 14 residues in the CDR3. The CDR3 here is CASSAGTGDDEQFF. CDR3 in DNA: TGTGCCAGCAGCGCTGGGACAGGGGACGATGAGCAGTTCTTC.

V gene TRBV7-6 combines with J gene TRBJ2-7; possible D gene TRBD2, 7 bases. CDR1 is SGHVS, CDR2 FNYEAQ, per germline. Deletions cut 0 bases from V and 4 bases from J, with 10 bases between. CDR3 length: 14 amino acids. The CDR3 sequence: CASSLAGGRYEQYF. Here the CDR3 DNA reads TGTGCCAGCAGCTTAGCGGGGGGGCGGTACGAGCAGTACTTC.

This clonotype has a count of ten or more. The CDR3 here is CSARLGQETQYF. CDR3 bases: TGCAGTGCTAGGCTGGGCCAAGAGACCCAGTACTTC. The rearrangement uses TRBV20-1 and TRBJ2-5; D is unresolved. The germline V gene has CDR1 DFQATT and CDR2 SNEGSKA (reference sequence). Trimming shortened V by 3 bases and J by 1 base, and 6 bases separated the two germline ends. The CDR3 has 12 amino acids.

The chain links TRBV6-1 to TRBJ1-5, with D possibly TRBD1 on 5 matching bases. The germline gives CDR1 MNHNS, CDR2 SASEGT. Between the trimmed V and J ends, which lost 2 bases and 2 bases, there was a span of 13 bases. This CDR3 has 16 amino acids. The CDR3 is CASSENPGTGNQPQHF. DNA of the CDR3: TGTGCCAGCAGTGAAAATCCAGGGACTGGCAATCAGCCCCAGCATTTT.

A word on this clonotype: Without the conserved terminal phenylalanine or tryptophan, this CDR3 likely stems from a read error. The DNA is left out, because the CDR3 cannot be placed on it with certainty; the CDR3 is given as TCRdb lists it. This chain connects TRBV7-9 to TRBJ1-1. Germline-derived CDR1 and CDR2 are SEHNR and FQNEAQ (reference sequence). The CDR3 is 8 residues long, ends included. The CDR3: CASSLDSV.

V is TRBV2 and J is TRBJ1-5; 9 positions match TRBD1. After removal of 6 bases from V and 6 bases from J, the junction contained 6 bases not matched to a gene. Per the germline V gene, CDR1 is SNHLY and CDR2 is FYNNEI. The CDR3 runs 14 residues. The CDR3 nucleotides are TGTGCCAGCAGGGAGCCGGGACAGGGTCAGCCCCAGCATTTT. Protein: CASREPGQGQPQHF.

This clonotype was recorded at least ten times. V usage is TRBV30 and J usage is TRBJ2-1; the match to TRBD2 covers 8 bases. Losses at the gene ends were 6 bases for V and 9 bases for J; bases not matched to a gene: 19. The germline V gene has CDR1 GTSNPN and CDR2 SVGIG (reference sequence). CDR3 length equals 16 residues. CDR3 DNA sequence: TGTGCCTGCCTAAGAGGAGCGGGAGTCAGTTTAGCTGAGCAGTTCTTC. Translated: CACLRGAGVSLAEQFF.

The chain recombines TRBV2 with TRBJ2-7; 7 bases agree with TRBD2. Germline CDR1 SNHLY, CDR2 FYNNEI. The CDR3 extends over 12 amino acids. V shed 4 bases, J shed 9 bases, and the junction held 6 bases outside the gene matches. The CDR3 nucleotides read TGTGCCAGCAGTGGCGGGGGAGAAGGGCAGTACTTC. Protein product: CASSGGGEGQYF.

This clonotype was seen repeatedly, ten times or more. The chain is built from TRBV27 and TRBJ2-2; 12 positions match TRBD2. The CDR3 has 15 residues. Per germline, CDR1 MNHEY and CDR2 SMNVEV (reference sequence). V dropped 5 bases and J dropped 4; count of bases not matched to a gene: 2. In nucleotides, the CDR3 is TGTGCCAGCAGTGAGACTAGCGGGAGCACCGGGGAGCTGTTTTTT. Translated, it gives CASSETSGSTGELFF.

In its sample, this clonotype was seen many times. V usage is TRBV7-9 and J usage is TRBJ1-6; perhaps TRBD1 as D (6 bases). Germline loops: CDR1 SEHNR, CDR2 FQNEAQ (reference sequence). Trimming removed 1 base at V and 10 bases at J, with 20 bases between. This CDR3 is 17 amino acids long. The chain's CDR3 is CASSLGVGRDIRSPLHF. The CDR3 DNA is TGTGCCAGCAGCTTAGGGGTCGGCAGGGACATTAGATCACCCCTCCACTTT.

This clonotype was detected ten times or more. CDR3 nucleotide sequence: TGTGCCAGCAGCCTTCCCCGGGGGCCCCAGCATTTT. Translating it yields CASSLPRGPQHF. The chain is built from TRBV28 and TRBJ1-5, with D uncertain. CDR1 and CDR2 (germline): MDHEN, SYDVKM. The CDR3 is 12 residues long. The V end lost 6 bases, the J end lost 9 bases, and 12 bases lay between the germline ends. The whole variable domain, remainder taken from reference TRBV28 and TRBJ1-5, is DVKVTQSSRYLVKRTGEKVFLECVQDMDHENMFWYRQDPGLGLRLIYFSYDVKMKEKGDIPEGYSVSREKKERFSLILESASTNQTSMYLCASSLPRGPQHFGDGTRLSIL.

This clonotype has a count of ten or more. The V call is TRBV6-2 or TRBV6-3, the J call TRBJ2-7; the match to TRBD2 covers 13 bases. The CDR3 runs to 15 residues. Germline assignment: CDR1 MNHEY and CDR2 SVGEGT. V gave up 3 bases and J gave up 8 bases; unmatched junction bases: 7. The CDR3 is CASSYSGLAGDKQYF. The CDR3, as DNA: TGTGCCAGCAGTTATTCCGGACTAGCGGGAGATAAGCAGTACTTC.

This clonotype was counted only a few times. The V and J genes are TRBV4-2 and TRBJ1-6; 7 nucleotides agree with TRBD1. CDR3 length: 15 residues. V shed 0 bases, J shed 10 bases, and the junction held 6 bases outside the gene matches. Per germline, CDR1 LGHNA and CDR2 YNFKEQ. CDR3 loop: CASSQDPGGGSPLHF. The CDR3 DNA is TGTGCCAGCAGCCAAGATCCAGGGGGGGGGTCACCCCTCCACTTT.

This clonotype was seen repeatedly, ten times or more. Mismatch with germline at one junction end may stem from a read error. CDR3 residues: CASSLAWPPRADEQYF. DNA for the CDR3: TGTGCCAGCAGCCTAGCATGGCCCCCCAGGGCCGACGAGCAGTACTTC. This chain links TRBV7-2 with TRBJ2-7; D tentatively reads TRBD1 or TRBD2 (5 bases each). The V gene's germline CDR1 is SGHTA and CDR2 FQGNSA. The CDR3 has 16 amino acids.

The chain is built from TRBV24-1 and TRBJ2-1; 7 positions agree with TRBD2. Losses at the gene ends were 5 bases for V and 4 bases for J; bases not matched to a gene: 13. The germline CDR1 and CDR2 sequences are KGHDR and SFDVKD. The CDR3 loop spans 17 amino acids. For the CDR3, the DNA is TGTGCCACCAGTGGTTATTCGGGGGGAGCGAGGTACAATGAGCAGTTCTTC. It codes for CATSGYSGGARYNEQFF.

The gene calls are TRBV15 and TRBJ2-7; 13 positions match TRBD2. The CDR3 is made up of 15 amino acids. Germline V gene data show CDR1 as LNHNV and CDR2 as YYDKDF (reference sequence). V was pared by 4 bases and J by 2 bases, with 2 bases of the junction left unmatched. The CDR3 protein is CATSIGLAGAYEQYF. The CDR3, as DNA: TGTGCCACCAGCATTGGACTAGCGGGAGCCTACGAGCAGTACTTC.

V and J are TRBV4-3 and TRBJ2-1; D gene ambiguous. The germline V and J ends were trimmed by 0 bases and 0 bases, with 6 bases remaining between them. Germline V gives CDR1 LGHNA, CDR2 YSLEER. This CDR3 has 15 amino acids. The CDR3 loop reads CASSQDRSSYNEQFF. In DNA, the CDR3 is TGCGCCAGCAGCCAAGATCGGAGCTCCTACAATGAGCAGTTCTTC.

This clonotype occurred a few times. Without the conserved terminal phenylalanine or tryptophan, this CDR3 likely stems from a read error. The DNA is left out, because the CDR3 cannot be placed on it with certainty; the CDR3 is given as TCRdb lists it. This chain connects TRBV11-2 to TRBJ2-6; TRBD2 is the table's D call, not checked against the DNA. Germline-derived CDR1 and CDR2 are SGHAT and FQNNGV. From its first to its last residue, the CDR3 has 14 amino acids. The chain's CDR3 is CASTGRSGANVLTL.

About this clonotype: At one of its ends the junction is not consistent with the germline gene, which may arise from a read error. The V call is TRBV2, the J call TRBJ2-4, with D perhaps TRBD1 (5 bases). This CDR3 spans 14 amino acids. Germline lookup yields CDR1 SNHLY and CDR2 FYNNEI. CDR3 residues: CASSEALAGHIRCF. DNA for the CDR3: TGTGCCAGCAGTGAAGCGTTGGCAGGGCACATTCGGTGCTTC.